This is a list of T cell receptor beta chains from one sample in a study of T cell responses to AZD1222 COVID-19 vaccine. Libraries were prepared by immunoSEQ multiplex PCR; TCRdb keeps only in-frame clonotypes and omits some of them. The table has roughly 100,000 clones, about 92% seen once. Sequencing was performed on peripheral blood, taken on day 0 of AZD1222 vaccination. The receptors come from an adult in good health. Both conserved end residues are part of each CDR3.

V: TRBV27
J: TRBJ1-5
CDR3: CASSSYTSSNQPQHF

V: TRBV7-6
J: TRBJ2-2
CDR3: CASRPRQGLNSGELFF

V: TRBV7-7
J: TRBJ2-2
CDR3: CASSLDRNTGELFF

V: TRBV7-9
J: TRBJ2-3
CDR3: CASSTNKGITDTQYF

V: TRBV6-1
J: TRBJ1-1
CDR3: CASSEMMAGGVEAFF

V: TRBV6-4
J: TRBJ2-6
CDR3: CASSDSPGQGGANVLTF

V: TRBV10-2
J: TRBJ2-1
CDR3: CASSEFGEDEQFF

V: TRBV11-2
J: TRBJ1-5
CDR3: CASSLNTDQPQHF

V: TRBV7-9
J: TRBJ2-7
CDR3: CASSGPDRVYEQYF

V: TRBV5-6
J: TRBJ2-2
CDR3: CASTGTRNTGELFF

V: TRBV2
J: TRBJ1-1
CDR3: CASRNGVEEAFF

V: TRBV7-8
J: TRBJ2-5
CDR3: CASSRQQETQYF

V: TRBV3-1/TRBV3-2
J: TRBJ1-2
CDR3: CASSPGQGSRGYTF

V: TRBV19
J: TRBJ2-3
CDR3: CASSMTAPLLLTDTQYF

V: TRBV10-3
J: TRBJ1-1
CDR3: CAISYRVDTEAFF

V: TRBV5-4
J: TRBJ2-1
CDR3: CASSPSPMAYNEQFF

V: TRBV7-6
J: TRBJ2-3
CDR3: CASSLGSSPPPFTDTQYF

V: TRBV7-9
J: TRBJ1-6
CDR3: CASRGQGSYNSPLHF

V: TRBV6-2/TRBV6-3
J: TRBJ1-6
CDR3: CASSPFSAENSPLHF

V: TRBV3-1/TRBV3-2
J: TRBJ1-2
CDR3: CASSQGGTENTF

V: TRBV18
J: TRBJ1-1
CDR3: CASSPGGQSTEAFF

V: TRBV28
J: TRBJ2-1
CDR3: CASSPGGTAYNEQFF

V: TRBV19
J: TRBJ1-2
CDR3: CASRGQVPSDYGYTF

V: TRBV5-8
J: TRBJ1-1
CDR3: CASSLVGRGQEEAFF

V: TRBV18
J: TRBJ2-2
CDR3: CASSPWDNSNTGELFF

V: TRBV12-2
J: TRBJ2-7
CDR3: CASRLGDRGTYEQYF

V: TRBV9
J: TRBJ1-2
CDR3: CASTTGGMANYGYTF

V: TRBV7-9
J: TRBJ2-7
CDR3: CASSFGSSYEQYF

V: TRBV4-1
J: TRBJ1-5
CDR3: CASSQVGQGRNQPQHF

V: TRBV23-1
J: TRBJ2-6
CDR3: CASSQRRQRYASGANVLTF

V: TRBV10-1
J: TRBJ2-7
CDR3: CASSPGTSYEQYF

V: TRBV30
J: TRBJ1-1
CDR3: CAWTGGAFGEGTEAFF

V: TRBV7-2
J: TRBJ2-7
CDR3: CASSRDRVSSYEQYF

V: TRBV7-8
J: TRBJ2-3
CDR3: CASSFSGSSTDTQYF

V: TRBV4-1
J: TRBJ1-2
CDR3: CASSQPGQRLNYGYTF

V: TRBV5-4
J: TRBJ2-4
CDR3: CASSLGGPLAKNIQYF

V: TRBV7-9
J: TRBJ2-5
CDR3: CASSINAETQYF

V: TRBV25-1
J: TRBJ2-2
CDR3: CASSAGVTGELFF

V: TRBV7-2
J: TRBJ2-7
CDR3: CASSLGPRNEQYF

V: TRBV7-2
J: TRBJ2-7
CDR3: CASSLLPGYEQYF

V: TRBV7-7
J: TRBJ2-6
CDR3: CASSLDSSGANVLTF

V: TRBV18
J: TRBJ1-2
CDR3: CASSPWDPSGYGYTF

V: TRBV19
J: TRBJ1-4
CDR3: CASSPGGSGEKLFF

V: TRBV28
J: TRBJ1-5
CDR3: CATTQTGSNQPQHF

V: TRBV2
J: TRBJ2-5
CDR3: CASSLAGTGGRETQYF

V: TRBV6-5
J: TRBJ1-1
CDR3: CASLQGVTEAFF

V: TRBV10-3
J: TRBJ1-4
CDR3: CAISDQDSLNEKLFF

V: TRBV19
J: TRBJ2-1
CDR3: CASSIYNEQFF

V: TRBV14
J: TRBJ1-2
CDR3: CASSQTTGGYGYTF

V: TRBV29-1
J: TRBJ2-1
CDR3: CSVSDRSSYNEQFF

V: TRBV19
J: TRBJ2-2
CDR3: CASSMRDSLGGELFF

V: TRBV5-4
J: TRBJ2-5
CDR3: CASSLLLGRREAKETQYF

V: TRBV12-3/TRBV12-4
J: TRBJ1-4
CDR3: CASSTGRNEKLFF

V: TRBV4-3
J: TRBJ1-5
CDR3: CASSPTHNVGPGGSQPQHF

V: TRBV29-1
J: TRBJ2-1
CDR3: CSVVLAGGFNEQFF

V: TRBV27
J: TRBJ2-7
CDR3: CASSLNGAAYEQYF

V: TRBV27
J: TRBJ2-7
CDR3: CASSLSGGRGYEQYF

V: TRBV30
J: TRBJ1-1
CDR3: CAWTLPGANTEAFF

V: TRBV30
J: TRBJ2-1
CDR3: CAWSLAGGRTYNEQFF

V: TRBV5-1
J: TRBJ2-1
CDR3: CASSPSGGEGNEQFF